Reported below is one TCR beta chain. The target antigen is unknown. CDR3 length: 14 residues. CDR1 is MDHEN and CDR2 is SYDVKM in the germline V gene. V was shortened by 5 bases and J by 6 bases, with 11 bases between the two germline ends. The primer mix had 60 Vbeta and 13 Jbeta primers. In the original workflow: In a later analysis, 75 million to 85 million unique TCR beta chains included roughly 11 million shared by two or more donors. Sequenced by immunoSEQ multiplex PCR; TCRdb stores in-frame clones only, minus some. V and J calls and clone size follow that table, whereas D and trimming were derived from the DNA. The profile shows around 150,000 clones, roughly 77% of them singletons. This specimen belongs to a study of cytomegalovirus exposure and HLA in healthy donors. Study results and limitations: Presence/absence comparisons presumed near-even sequencing depth among donors.

The genes are TRBV28 and TRBJ1-6; D unresolved. This TCR was recovered from a man aged 25-45 years in good health and CMV-seronegative. The source material was PBMCs. The CDR3 loop reads CASSEQPSNSPLHF. CDR3 sequence (DNA): TGTGCCAGCAGTGAACAGCCGTCTAATTCACCCCTCCACTTT.